This T cell receptor beta chain was observed in a study of blood T cell repertoires in COVID-19. Turning to the study itself: Whether acute or convalescent, the COVID-19 samples came from the United States, Italy and Spain.

Germline CDR1 and CDR2: LNHNV and YYDKDF (reference sequence). CDR3 length: 16 residues. V trimming: 3 bases; J trimming: 4 bases; junction bases outside the gene matches: 3. In the original processing: The assay estimated nucleated cells by amplifying reference gene primers. Assay: immunoSEQ multiplex PCR; the TCRdb copy retains only in-frame clones and omits some. The DNA gave D and trimming, while V, J and clone size come from that table. The sample includes more than 250,000 clones, around 87% of them seen just once. This chain uses TRBV15 with TRBJ2-1, with 13 bases identical to TRBD2. The specimen sequenced was peripheral blood. This TCR derives from a man in his forties or fifties with active or convalescent COVID-19. CDR3 protein: CATSSLTSGGYNEQFF. The CDR3 DNA reads TGTGCCACCAGCAGCTTGACTAGCGGGGGGTACAATGAGCAGTTCTTC.